Shown below are 2 T cell receptor beta chains from a single sample sequenced in a study of post-analysis software for immune sequencing data. Broader study findings: There were five or six TRBV segments more frequent in patients than controls, and TRBV5-6, TRBV5-1 and TRBV20-1 were among them.

Libraries were made from TCR beta cDNA, and they carried unique molecular identifiers. TCRdb reanalysed the PCR reads using MiXCR and keeps one entry per CDR3 protein. The repertoire holds about half a million distinct CDR3 sequences, with around 36% as singletons. These receptors have no identified antigens. Sequencing was carried out using blood. These receptors originate from a girl between 2 and 17 years old with multiple sclerosis.

Here the CDR3 reads CASSQDAYGYTF. In nucleotides, the CDR3 is TGTGCCAGCAGCCAGGATGCCTATGGCTACACCTTC. The V gene is TRBV4-2, the J gene TRBJ1-2; D remains ambiguous. V was cut by 3 bases and J by 4 bases, with 6 bases left in between. The CDR3 consists of 12 residues. Germline V CDR1 and CDR2: LGHNA, YNFKEQ.

Only a few counts were recorded for this clonotype. The chain employs TRBV20-1 and TRBJ2-5; 8 bases match TRBD1. CDR3 length: 13 residues. Per germline, CDR1 DFQATT and CDR2 SNEGSKA (reference sequence). The V gene end was trimmed by 5 bases and the J gene end by 3 bases; junction bases not matched to a gene: 5. CDR3 in amino acids: CSAGGQAKETQYF. Here the CDR3 DNA reads TGCAGTGCTGGGGGACAGGCCAAAGAGACCCAGTACTTC.